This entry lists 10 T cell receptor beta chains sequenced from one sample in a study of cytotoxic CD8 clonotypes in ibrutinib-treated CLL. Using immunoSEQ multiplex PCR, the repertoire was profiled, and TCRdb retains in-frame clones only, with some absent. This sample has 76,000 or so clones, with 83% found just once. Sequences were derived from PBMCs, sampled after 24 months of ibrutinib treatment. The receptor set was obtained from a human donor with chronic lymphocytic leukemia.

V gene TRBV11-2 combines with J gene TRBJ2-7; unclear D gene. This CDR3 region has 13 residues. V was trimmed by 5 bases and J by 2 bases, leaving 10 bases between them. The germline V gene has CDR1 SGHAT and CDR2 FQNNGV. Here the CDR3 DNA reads TGTGCCAGCAGCCCAGGCCTGACCTACGAGCAGTACTTC. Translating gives CASSPGLTYEQYF.

CDR3 DNA: TGTGCCAGCAGGCGGGACAGGGATAATAGCAATCAGCCCCAGCATTTT. As protein: CASRRDRDNSNQPQHF. V gene TRBV27 combines with J gene TRBJ1-5, with 9 bases that match TRBD1. With V trimmed by 6 bases and J by 0 bases, 6 bases remained unmatched. The germline CDR1 and CDR2 sequences are MNHEY and SMNVEV (reference sequence). This CDR3 is built from 16 residues.

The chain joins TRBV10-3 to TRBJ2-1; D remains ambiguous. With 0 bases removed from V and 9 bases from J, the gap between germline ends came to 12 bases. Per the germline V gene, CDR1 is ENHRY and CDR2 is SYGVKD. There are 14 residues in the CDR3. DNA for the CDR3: TGTGCCATCAGTGAGTCGATTGTAGGATCTGAGCAGTTCTTC. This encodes CAISESIVGSEQFF.

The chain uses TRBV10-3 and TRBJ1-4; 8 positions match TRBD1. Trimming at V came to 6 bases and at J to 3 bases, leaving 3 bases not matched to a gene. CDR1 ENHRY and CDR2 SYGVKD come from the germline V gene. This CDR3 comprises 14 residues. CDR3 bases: TGTGCCATCAGAGAGACAGGGGCTAATGAAAAACTGTTTTTT. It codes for CAIRETGANEKLFF.

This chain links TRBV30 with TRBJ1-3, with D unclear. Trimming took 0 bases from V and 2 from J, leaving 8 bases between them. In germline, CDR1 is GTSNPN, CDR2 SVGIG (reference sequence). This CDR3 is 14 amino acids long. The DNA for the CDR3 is TGTGCCTGGAGTGTAGGAGGAGCTGGAAACACCATATATTTT. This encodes CAWSVGGAGNTIYF.

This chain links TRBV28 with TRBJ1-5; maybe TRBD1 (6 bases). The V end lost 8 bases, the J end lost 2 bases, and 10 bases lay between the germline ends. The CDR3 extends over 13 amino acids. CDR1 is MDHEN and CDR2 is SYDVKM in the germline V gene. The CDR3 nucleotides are TGTGCCAGCCGGGACACCGGCAATCAGCCCCAGCATTTT. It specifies CASRDTGNQPQHF.

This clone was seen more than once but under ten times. The CDR3 DNA reads as TGTGCCAGCAGCTTAAAGGGGACAATATTTGCTAGCGGGAACACCGGGGAGCTGTTTTTT. As protein: CASSLKGTIFASGNTGELFF. The chain couples TRBV7-6 to TRBJ2-2, with D possibly TRBD2 on 7 matching bases. This CDR3 is 20 amino acids long. Germline loops: CDR1 SGHVS, CDR2 FNYEAQ. The germline V and J ends were trimmed by 2 bases and 1 base, with 23 bases remaining between them.

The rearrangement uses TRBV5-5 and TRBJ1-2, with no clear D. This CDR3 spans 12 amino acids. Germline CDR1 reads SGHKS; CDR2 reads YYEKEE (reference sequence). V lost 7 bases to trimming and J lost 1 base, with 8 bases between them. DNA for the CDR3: TGTGCCAGCGGCGGGGTTAACTATGGCTACACCTTC. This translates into CASGGVNYGYTF.

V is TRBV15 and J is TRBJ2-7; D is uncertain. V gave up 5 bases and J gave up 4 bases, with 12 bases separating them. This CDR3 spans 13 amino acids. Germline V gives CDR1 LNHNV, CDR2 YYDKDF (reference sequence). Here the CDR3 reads CATSGLERYEQYF. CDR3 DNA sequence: TGTGCCACCAGCGGCTTGGAGAGGTACGAGCAGTACTTC.

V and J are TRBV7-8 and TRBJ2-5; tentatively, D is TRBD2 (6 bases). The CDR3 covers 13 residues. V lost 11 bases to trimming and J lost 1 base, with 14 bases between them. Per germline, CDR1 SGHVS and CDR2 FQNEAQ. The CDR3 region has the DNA TGTGCCGGGAGTAGCGGCATCCAAGAGACCCAGTACTTC. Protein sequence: CAGSSGIQETQYF.